A selection of T cell receptor beta chains follows, all from one sample in a study of T cells in Graves' hyperthyroidism and ophthalmopathy. TCRdb used MiXCR to reprocess the multiplex PCR reads, holding one entry per CDR3 protein. The data hold hundreds of thousands of distinct CDR3 sequences, with just over 45% observed a single time. Source material: peripheral blood or thyroid tissue (not recorded which). The receptor set was obtained from a woman younger than 35 with Graves' hyperthyroidism. CDR3s include the opening cysteine and the closing phenylalanine or tryptophan. Fields, in order: clone size, J gene, V gene, D gene, CDR3 protein, CDR3 DNA. A D gene is named only where the DNA matches it firmly. Not all rows give a size; the values are once, few, many and, for expanded clones, a class.

clone_size: few
j_call: TRBJ1-1
v_call: TRBV7-2
d_call: .
cdr3_aa: CASSPLGMDTEAFF
cdr3_nt: TGTGCCAGCAGCCCTCTGGGGATGGACACTGAAGCTTTCTTT

clone_size: .
j_call: TRBJ1-2
v_call: TRBV24-1
d_call: .
cdr3_aa: CATSDSKHLYGYTF
cdr3_nt: TGTGCCACCAGTGATTCAAAACACCTCTATGGCTACACCTTC

clone_size: .
j_call: TRBJ2-5
v_call: TRBV6-2/TRBV6-3
d_call: .
cdr3_aa: CASRGGQPTQETQYF
cdr3_nt: TGTGCCAGCAGGGGGGGACAGCCGACCCAAGAGACCCAGTACTTC

clone_size: many
j_call: TRBJ2-7
v_call: TRBV9
d_call: .
cdr3_aa: CASTVVQAGPYEQYF
cdr3_nt: TGTGCCAGCACCGTAGTCCAAGCGGGCCCCTACGAGCAGTACTTC

clone_size: few
j_call: TRBJ1-3
v_call: TRBV7-8
d_call: .
cdr3_aa: CASSPRTASGNTIYF
cdr3_nt: TGTGCCAGCAGCCCCAGGACGGCCTCTGGAAACACCATATATTTT

clone_size: .
j_call: TRBJ2-2
v_call: TRBV19
d_call: TRBD1
cdr3_aa: CASQDERGRRTGELFF
cdr3_nt: TGTGCCAGCCAAGATGAAAGGGGGCGCAGGACCGGGGAGCTGTTTTTT

clone_size: .
j_call: TRBJ1-2
v_call: TRBV9
d_call: .
cdr3_aa: CASSSLGKKGYTF
cdr3_nt: TGTGCCAGCAGCTCCCTTGGAAAAAAAGGCTACACCTTC

clone_size: few
j_call: TRBJ1-3
v_call: TRBV7-9
d_call: .
cdr3_aa: CASSIRRGKTGGNTIYF
cdr3_nt: TGTGCCAGCAGCATCCGGAGGGGGAAAACTGGTGGAAACACCATATATTTT

clone_size: .
j_call: TRBJ2-7
v_call: TRBV10-2
d_call: .
cdr3_aa: CVSKDPPRSEQYF
cdr3_nt: TGCGTCAGCAAGGACCCCCCACGGTCCGAGCAGTACTTC

clone_size: .
j_call: TRBJ1-1
v_call: TRBV6-5
d_call: TRBD1
cdr3_aa: CASRYDRGGNTEAFF
cdr3_nt: TGTGCCAGCAGATACGACAGGGGGGGGAACACTGAAGCTTTCTTT

clone_size: few
j_call: TRBJ1-1
v_call: TRBV20-1
d_call: TRBD1
cdr3_aa: CSAGQQGGTEAFF
cdr3_nt: TGCAGTGCTGGACAACAGGGGGGCACTGAAGCTTTCTTT

clone_size: few
j_call: TRBJ2-7
v_call: TRBV7-9
d_call: .
cdr3_aa: CASSSAMVDEQYF
cdr3_nt: TGTGCCAGCAGCTCGGCGATGGTGGACGAGCAGTACTTC

clone_size: .
j_call: TRBJ1-4
v_call: TRBV7-2
d_call: .
cdr3_aa: CASSLVSEELFF
cdr3_nt: TGTGCCAGCAGCTTAGTCTCGGAGGAACTGTTTTTT

clone_size: few
j_call: TRBJ1-1
v_call: TRBV20-1
d_call: .
cdr3_aa: CSAREEGVEAFF
cdr3_nt: TGCAGTGCTAGAGAGGAGGGAGTCGAAGCTTTCTTT

clone_size: .
j_call: TRBJ2-2
v_call: TRBV5-1
d_call: .
cdr3_aa: CASSLGGIGGTGELFF
cdr3_nt: TGCGCCAGCAGCTTGGGAGGCATTGGAGGCACCGGGGAGCTGTTTTTT

clone_size: .
j_call: TRBJ1-1
v_call: TRBV7-2
d_call: TRBD1
cdr3_aa: CASTQPGDRRKAFF
cdr3_nt: TGTGCCAGCACCCAGCCCGGGGACAGGCGGAAAGCTTTCTTT

clone_size: .
j_call: TRBJ2-7
v_call: TRBV25-1
d_call: TRBD2
cdr3_aa: CASSEYRTRDSYEQYF
cdr3_nt: TGTGCCAGCAGTGAATACCGGACTAGGGATTCCTACGAGCAGTACTTC

clone_size: .
j_call: TRBJ1-2
v_call: TRBV7-2
d_call: .
cdr3_aa: CASSLVARGISGYTF
cdr3_nt: TGTGCCAGCAGCTTGGTAGCCAGGGGTATAAGTGGCTACACCTTC

clone_size: .
j_call: TRBJ1-5
v_call: TRBV19
d_call: .
cdr3_aa: CASSFDGGTNNQPQHF
cdr3_nt: TGTGCCAGTAGCTTCGACGGGGGAACCAACAATCAGCCCCAGCATTTT

clone_size: .
j_call: TRBJ1-1
v_call: TRBV7-9
d_call: .
cdr3_aa: CASSQSVGNGNTEAFF
cdr3_nt: TGTGCCAGCAGCCAAAGTGTCGGCAATGGGAACACTGAAGCTTTCTTT

clone_size: .
j_call: TRBJ2-5
v_call: TRBV20-1
d_call: .
cdr3_aa: CRELGGRETQYF
cdr3_nt: TGCAGGGAGCTGGGGGGCAGGGAGACCCAGTACTTC

clone_size: .
j_call: TRBJ1-6
v_call: TRBV2
d_call: .
cdr3_aa: CASSDHKDYNSPLHF
cdr3_nt: TGTGCCAGCAGTGACCACAAGGACTATAATTCACCCCTCCACTTT

clone_size: few
j_call: TRBJ1-2
v_call: TRBV2
d_call: .
cdr3_aa: CASSQEKGGGYTF
cdr3_nt: TGTGCCAGCAGCCAGGAAAAGGGCGGAGGCTACACCTTC

clone_size: .
j_call: TRBJ1-6
v_call: TRBV6-1
d_call: .
cdr3_aa: CASGRGTDDSPLHF
cdr3_nt: TGTGCCAGCGGCCGGGGGACGGACGATTCACCCCTCCACTTT

clone_size: many
j_call: TRBJ1-2
v_call: TRBV7-2
d_call: TRBD1
cdr3_aa: CASSLGGGDGYTF
cdr3_nt: TGTGCCAGCAGCTTAGGAGGGGGCGATGGCTACACCTTC

clone_size: few
j_call: TRBJ1-3
v_call: TRBV12-3/TRBV12-4
d_call: .
cdr3_aa: CASRDVEGVTIYF
cdr3_nt: TGTGCCAGCAGGGACGTCGAGGGAGTCACCATATATTTT

clone_size: .
j_call: TRBJ1-1
v_call: TRBV7-9
d_call: .
cdr3_aa: CASSLLGASGEAFF
cdr3_nt: TGTGCCAGCAGCTTACTGGGGGCCTCCGGGGAAGCTTTCTTT

clone_size: once
j_call: TRBJ2-7
v_call: TRBV29-1
d_call: .
cdr3_aa: CSVVDGYLGYEQYF
cdr3_nt: TGCAGCGTTGTAGACGGGTATTTAGGCTACGAGCAGTACTTC

clone_size: .
j_call: TRBJ1-6
v_call: TRBV15
d_call: .
cdr3_aa: CATSQQVLNSPLHF
cdr3_nt: TGTGCCACCAGCCAACAGGTCCTAAATTCACCCCTCCACTTT

clone_size: .
j_call: TRBJ1-2
v_call: TRBV29-1
d_call: TRBD1
cdr3_aa: CSVEWAGGQGRGYTF
cdr3_nt: TGCAGCGTTGAATGGGCTGGGGGACAGGGAAGAGGCTACACCTTC

clone_size: many
j_call: TRBJ2-7
v_call: TRBV2
d_call: .
cdr3_aa: CASRATGLHEQYF
cdr3_nt: TGTGCCAGCAGGGCAACCGGGCTCCACGAGCAGTACTTC

clone_size: .
j_call: TRBJ1-2
v_call: TRBV7-9
d_call: TRBD1
cdr3_aa: CASSLGQGHYGYTF
cdr3_nt: TGTGCCAGCAGTTTAGGACAGGGACACTATGGCTACACCTTC

clone_size: .
j_call: TRBJ2-7
v_call: TRBV24-1
d_call: TRBD1
cdr3_aa: CATSDPGTGGEQYF
cdr3_nt: TGTGCCACCAGTGATCCCGGGACAGGGGGCGAGCAGTACTTC

clone_size: .
j_call: TRBJ2-2
v_call: TRBV7-9
d_call: TRBD2
cdr3_aa: CASRPTSGSNTGELFF
cdr3_nt: TGTGCCAGCAGGCCTACTAGCGGGTCGAACACCGGGGAGCTGTTTTTT

clone_size: .
j_call: TRBJ1-2
v_call: TRBV2
d_call: TRBD1
cdr3_aa: CASSQGTGGPYGYTF
cdr3_nt: TGTGCCAGCAGCCAGGGGACAGGGGGCCCCTATGGCTACACCTTC

clone_size: .
j_call: TRBJ2-1
v_call: TRBV11-2
d_call: .
cdr3_aa: CASSLSRDEQFF
cdr3_nt: TGTGCCAGCAGCTTAAGTAGGGACGAGCAGTTCTTC